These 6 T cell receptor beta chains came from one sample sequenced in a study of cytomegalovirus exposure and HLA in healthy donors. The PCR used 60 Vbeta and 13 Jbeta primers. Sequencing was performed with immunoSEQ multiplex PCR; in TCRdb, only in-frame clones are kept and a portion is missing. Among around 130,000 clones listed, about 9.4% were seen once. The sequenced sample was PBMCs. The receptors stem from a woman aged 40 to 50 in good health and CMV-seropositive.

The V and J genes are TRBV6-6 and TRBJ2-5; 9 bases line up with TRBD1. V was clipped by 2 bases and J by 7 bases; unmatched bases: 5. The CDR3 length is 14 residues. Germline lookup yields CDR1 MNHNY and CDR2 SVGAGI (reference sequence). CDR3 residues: CASSYDRGSGTQYF. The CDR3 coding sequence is TGTGCCAGCAGTTACGACAGGGGGTCCGGGACCCAGTACTTC.

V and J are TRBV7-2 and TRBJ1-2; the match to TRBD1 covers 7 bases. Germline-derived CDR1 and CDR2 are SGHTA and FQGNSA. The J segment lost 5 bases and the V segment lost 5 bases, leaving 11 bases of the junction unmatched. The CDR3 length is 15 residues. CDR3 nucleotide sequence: TGTGCCAGCAGCCAGACAGGGCTGTCTAGGTATGGCTACACCTTC. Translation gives CASSQTGLSRYGYTF.

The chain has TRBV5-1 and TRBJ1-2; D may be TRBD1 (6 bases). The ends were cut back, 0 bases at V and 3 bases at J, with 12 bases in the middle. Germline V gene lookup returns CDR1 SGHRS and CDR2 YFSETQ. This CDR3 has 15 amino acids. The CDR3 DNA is TGCGCCAGCAGCTTGGCCCTACAGGGTGACTATGGCTACACCTTC. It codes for CASSLALQGDYGYTF.

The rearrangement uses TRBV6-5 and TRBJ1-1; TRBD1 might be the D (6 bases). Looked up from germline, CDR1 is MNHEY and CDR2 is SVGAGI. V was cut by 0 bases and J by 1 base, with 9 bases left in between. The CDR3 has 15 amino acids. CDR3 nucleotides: TGTGCCAGCAGTTACTCAGTAGGGGGGAACACTGAAGCTTTCTTT. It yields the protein CASSYSVGGNTEAFF.

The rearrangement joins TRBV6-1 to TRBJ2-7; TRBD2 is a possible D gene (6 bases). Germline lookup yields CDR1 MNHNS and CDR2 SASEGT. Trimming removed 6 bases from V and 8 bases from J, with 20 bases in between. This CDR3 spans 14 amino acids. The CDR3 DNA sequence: TGTGCCAGCAGCACCTCCAGCGGACTACGGAAGCAGTACTTC. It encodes CASSTSSGLRKQYF.

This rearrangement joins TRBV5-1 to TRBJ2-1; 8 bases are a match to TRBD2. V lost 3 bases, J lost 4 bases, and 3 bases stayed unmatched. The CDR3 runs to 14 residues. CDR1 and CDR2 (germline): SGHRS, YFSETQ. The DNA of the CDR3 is TGCGCCAGCAGCTCCAGCGGGGGATACAATGAGCAGTTCTTC. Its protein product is CASSSSGGYNEQFF.